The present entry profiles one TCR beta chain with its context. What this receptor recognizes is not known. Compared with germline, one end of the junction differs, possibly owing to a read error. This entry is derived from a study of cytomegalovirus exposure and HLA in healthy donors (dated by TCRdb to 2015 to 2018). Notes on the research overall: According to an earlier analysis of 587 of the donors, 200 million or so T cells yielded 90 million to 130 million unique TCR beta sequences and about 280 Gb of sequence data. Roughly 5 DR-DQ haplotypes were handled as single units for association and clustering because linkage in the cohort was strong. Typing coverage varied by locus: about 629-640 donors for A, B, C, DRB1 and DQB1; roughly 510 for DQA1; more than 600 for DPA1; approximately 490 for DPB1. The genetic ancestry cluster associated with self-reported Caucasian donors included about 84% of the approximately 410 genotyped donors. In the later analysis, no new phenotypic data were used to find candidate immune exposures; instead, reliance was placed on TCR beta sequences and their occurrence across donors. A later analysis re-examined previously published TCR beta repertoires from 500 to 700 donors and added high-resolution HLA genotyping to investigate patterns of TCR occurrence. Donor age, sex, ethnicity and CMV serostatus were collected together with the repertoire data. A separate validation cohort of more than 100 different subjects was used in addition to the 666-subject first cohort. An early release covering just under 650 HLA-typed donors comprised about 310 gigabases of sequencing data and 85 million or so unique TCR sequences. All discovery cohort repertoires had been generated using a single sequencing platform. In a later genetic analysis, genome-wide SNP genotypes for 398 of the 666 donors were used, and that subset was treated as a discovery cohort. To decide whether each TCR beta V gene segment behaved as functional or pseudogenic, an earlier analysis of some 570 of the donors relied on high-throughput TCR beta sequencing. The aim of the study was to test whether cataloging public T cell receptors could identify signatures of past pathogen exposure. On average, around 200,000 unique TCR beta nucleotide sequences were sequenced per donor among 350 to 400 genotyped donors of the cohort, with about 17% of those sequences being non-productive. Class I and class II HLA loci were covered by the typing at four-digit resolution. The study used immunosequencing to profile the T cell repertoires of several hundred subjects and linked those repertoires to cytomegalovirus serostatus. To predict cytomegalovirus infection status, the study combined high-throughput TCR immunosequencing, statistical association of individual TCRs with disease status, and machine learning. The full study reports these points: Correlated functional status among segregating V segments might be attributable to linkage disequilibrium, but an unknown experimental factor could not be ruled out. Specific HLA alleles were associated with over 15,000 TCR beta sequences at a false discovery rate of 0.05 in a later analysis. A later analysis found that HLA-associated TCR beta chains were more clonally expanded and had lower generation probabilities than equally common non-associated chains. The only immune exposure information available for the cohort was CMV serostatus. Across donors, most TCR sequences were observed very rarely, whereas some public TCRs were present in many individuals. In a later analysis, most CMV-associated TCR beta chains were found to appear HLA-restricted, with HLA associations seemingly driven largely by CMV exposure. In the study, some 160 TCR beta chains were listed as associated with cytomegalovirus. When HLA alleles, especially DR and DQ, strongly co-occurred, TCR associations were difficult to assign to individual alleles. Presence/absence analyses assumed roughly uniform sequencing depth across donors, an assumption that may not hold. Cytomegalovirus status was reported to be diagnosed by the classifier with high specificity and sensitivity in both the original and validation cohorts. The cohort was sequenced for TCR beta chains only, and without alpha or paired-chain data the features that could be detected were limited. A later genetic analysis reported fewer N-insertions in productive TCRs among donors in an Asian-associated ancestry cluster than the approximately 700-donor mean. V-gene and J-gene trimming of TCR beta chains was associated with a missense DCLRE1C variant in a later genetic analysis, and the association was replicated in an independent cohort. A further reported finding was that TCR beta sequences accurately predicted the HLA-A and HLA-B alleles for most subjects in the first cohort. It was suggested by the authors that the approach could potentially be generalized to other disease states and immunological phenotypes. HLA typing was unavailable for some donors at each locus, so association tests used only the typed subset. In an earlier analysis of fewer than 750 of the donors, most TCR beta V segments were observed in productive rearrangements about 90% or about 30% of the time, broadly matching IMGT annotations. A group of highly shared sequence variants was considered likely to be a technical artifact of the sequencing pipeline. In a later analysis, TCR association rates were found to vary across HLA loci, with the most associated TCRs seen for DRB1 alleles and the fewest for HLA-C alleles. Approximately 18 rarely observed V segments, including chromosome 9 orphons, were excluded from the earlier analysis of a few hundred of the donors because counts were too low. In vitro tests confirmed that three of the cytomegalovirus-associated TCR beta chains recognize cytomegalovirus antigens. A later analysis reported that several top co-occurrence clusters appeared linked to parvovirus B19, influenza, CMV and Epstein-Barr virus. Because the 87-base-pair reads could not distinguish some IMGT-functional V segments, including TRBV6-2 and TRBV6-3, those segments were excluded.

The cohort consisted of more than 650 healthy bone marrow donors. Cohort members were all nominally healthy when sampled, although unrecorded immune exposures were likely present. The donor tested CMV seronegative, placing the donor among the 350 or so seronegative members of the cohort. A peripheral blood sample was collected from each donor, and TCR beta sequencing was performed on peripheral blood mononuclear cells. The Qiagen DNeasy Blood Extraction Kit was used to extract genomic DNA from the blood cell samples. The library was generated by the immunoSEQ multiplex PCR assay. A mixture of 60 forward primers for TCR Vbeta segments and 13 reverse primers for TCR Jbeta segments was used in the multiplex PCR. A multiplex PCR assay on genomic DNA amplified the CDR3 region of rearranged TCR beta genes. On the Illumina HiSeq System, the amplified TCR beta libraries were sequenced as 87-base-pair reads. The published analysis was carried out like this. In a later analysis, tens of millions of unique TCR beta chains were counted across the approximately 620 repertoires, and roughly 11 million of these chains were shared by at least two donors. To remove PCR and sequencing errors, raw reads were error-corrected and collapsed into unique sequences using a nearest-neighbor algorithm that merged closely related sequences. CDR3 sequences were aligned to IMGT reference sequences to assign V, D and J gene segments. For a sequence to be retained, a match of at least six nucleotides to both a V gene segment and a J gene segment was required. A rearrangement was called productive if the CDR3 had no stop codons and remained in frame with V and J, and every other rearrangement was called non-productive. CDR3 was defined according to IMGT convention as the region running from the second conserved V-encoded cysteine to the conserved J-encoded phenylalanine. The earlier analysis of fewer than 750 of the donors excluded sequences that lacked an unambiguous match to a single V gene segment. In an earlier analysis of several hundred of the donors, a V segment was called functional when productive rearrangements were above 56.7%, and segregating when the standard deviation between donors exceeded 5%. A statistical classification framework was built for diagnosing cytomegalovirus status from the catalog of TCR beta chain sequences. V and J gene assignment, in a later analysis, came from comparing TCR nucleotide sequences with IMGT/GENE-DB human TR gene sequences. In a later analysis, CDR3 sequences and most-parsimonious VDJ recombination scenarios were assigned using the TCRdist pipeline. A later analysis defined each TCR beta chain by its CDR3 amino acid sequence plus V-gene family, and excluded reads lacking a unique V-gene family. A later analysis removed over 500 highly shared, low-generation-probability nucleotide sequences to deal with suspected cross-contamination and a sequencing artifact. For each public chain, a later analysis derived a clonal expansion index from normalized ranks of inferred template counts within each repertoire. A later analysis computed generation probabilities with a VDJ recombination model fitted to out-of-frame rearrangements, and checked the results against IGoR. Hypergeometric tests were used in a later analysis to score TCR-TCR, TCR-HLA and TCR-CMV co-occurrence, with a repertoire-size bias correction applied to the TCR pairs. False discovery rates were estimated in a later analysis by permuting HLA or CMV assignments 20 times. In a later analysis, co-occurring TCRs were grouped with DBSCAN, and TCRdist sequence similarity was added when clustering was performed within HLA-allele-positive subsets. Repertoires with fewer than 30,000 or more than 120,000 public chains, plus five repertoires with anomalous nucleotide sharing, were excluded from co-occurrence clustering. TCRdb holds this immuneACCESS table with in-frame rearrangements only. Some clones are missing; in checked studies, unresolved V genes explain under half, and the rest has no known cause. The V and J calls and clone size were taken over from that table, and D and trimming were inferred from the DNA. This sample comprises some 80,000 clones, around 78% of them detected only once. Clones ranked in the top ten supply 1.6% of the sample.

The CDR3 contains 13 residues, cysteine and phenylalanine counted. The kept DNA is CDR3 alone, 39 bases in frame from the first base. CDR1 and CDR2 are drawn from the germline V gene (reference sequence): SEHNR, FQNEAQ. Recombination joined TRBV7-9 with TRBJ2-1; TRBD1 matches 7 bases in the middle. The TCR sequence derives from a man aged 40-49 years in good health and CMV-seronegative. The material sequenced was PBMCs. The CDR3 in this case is CSSSLGGRNEQFF. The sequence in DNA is TGTTCCAGCAGCTTAGGGGGCCGGAATGAGCAGTTCTTC.